This T cell receptor beta chain is drawn from a study of beta chain features in type 1 diabetes. Whole-study results and caveats: Moderate yet significant TCRB CDR3 shortening was seen in Type 1 diabetes patients in all four CD4+ subsets.

V gave up 5 bases and J gave up 0 bases, with 14 bases separating them. Germline V lookup: CDR1 MDHEN, CDR2 SYDVKM. The CDR3 runs to 16 residues. All of the isolated RNA was reverse transcribed, so expressed TCRB transcripts were sequenced. The assay was immunoSEQ multiplex PCR, and TCRdb's table has in-frame clones only and misses some. In the table there are 300,000 to 350,000 clones, over 7% of which are singletons. This clone was seen a few times. Antigen specificity is unknown. The sequence derives from a man in his thirties or forties with type 1 diabetes. Source material: central memory CD4+ T cells from blood. The chain couples TRBV28 to TRBJ1-3; TRBD1 might be the D (6 bases). The CDR3 sequence: CASSAYQGPSGNTIYF. The CDR3 DNA reads TGTGCCAGCAGTGCCTACCAGGGGCCCTCTGGAAACACCATATATTTT. Together with reference TRBV28 and TRBJ1-3, the CDR3 gives the full variable domain: DVKVTQSSRYLVKRTGEKVFLECVQDMDHENMFWYRQDPGLGLRLIYFSYDVKMKEKGDIPEGYSVSREKKERFSLILESASTNQTSMYLCASSAYQGPSGNTIYFGEGSWLTVV.